This TCR beta chain was sequenced during a study of control samples from healthy donors and cancer patients. The assay was immunoSEQ multiplex PCR, and TCRdb's table has in-frame clones only and misses some. The sample holds about 94,000 clones, 90% seen once. CDR3 length: 15 residues. Looked up from germline, CDR1 is LGHDT and CDR2 is YNNKEL (reference sequence). Trimming stripped 0 bases from V and 0 bases from J, with 8 bases between. Sequenced: blood. The receptor's source is a woman under 30 in good health. The rearrangement uses TRBV3-1 (or the pseudogene TRBV3-2) and TRBJ1-2, with unresolved D. CDR3 coding DNA: TGTGCCAGCAGCCAAGATACAGCCTCTAACTATGGCTACACCTTC. It codes for CASSQDTASNYGYTF.